The rows below give T cell receptor beta chains drawn from one sample of a study of identical twins. TCRdb called the 5' RACE reads again in MiXCR, with one record for every CDR3 protein. The sample lists 650,000 to 750,000 distinct CDR3 sequences, 21% occurring once. These data were also filed under a second study, of T cells expressing NK-cell markers.

Sample: PBMCs. All receptors derive from a woman aged 18-29 years in good health. Both conserved end residues are part of each CDR3. Fields, in order: CDR3 length, V gene, clone size, J gene, D gene, CDR3 protein, CDR3 DNA. The D gene is left open where the match is weak. The listing skips clone size in some rows; elsewhere it reads once, few, many or a size class.

length: 16
V: TRBV10-3
size: NA
J: TRBJ2-1
D: NA
CDR3: CAISESGFTSDNEQFF
DNA: TGTGCCATCAGTGAGTCGGGCTTCACCTCCGACAATGAGCAGTTCTTC

length: 15
V: TRBV29-1
size: few
J: TRBJ2-5
D: TRBD2
CDR3: CSVGLRTSHQETQYF
DNA: TGCAGCGTTGGTCTCAGGACTAGTCATCAAGAGACCCAGTACTTC

length: 15
V: TRBV7-2
size: NA
J: TRBJ2-7
D: TRBD2
CDR3: CASSLGGLAVYEQYF
DNA: TGTGCCAGCAGCTTAGGGGGACTAGCGGTCTACGAGCAGTACTTC

length: 14
V: TRBV10-3
size: few
J: TRBJ1-2
D: TRBD1
CDR3: CAISDGQGASGYTF
DNA: TGTGCCATCAGTGATGGGCAGGGGGCAAGTGGCTACACCTTC

length: 13
V: TRBV12-3/TRBV12-4
size: NA
J: TRBJ2-1
D: TRBD1
CDR3: CAVSGGRYNEQFF
DNA: TGTGCCGTTTCAGGGGGAAGATACAATGAGCAGTTCTTC

length: 20
V: TRBV18
size: few
J: TRBJ2-6
D: TRBD1
CDR3: CASSPSPWGQARSGANVLTF
DNA: TGTGCCAGCTCACCTTCCCCCTGGGGACAGGCCCGCTCTGGGGCCAACGTCCTGACTTTC

length: 16
V: TRBV20-1
size: few
J: TRBJ2-2
D: TRBD2
CDR3: CSAEPGLAGAGGELFF
DNA: TGCAGTGCGGAACCGGGACTAGCGGGAGCCGGCGGGGAGCTGTTTTTT

length: 14
V: TRBV5-1
size: NA
J: TRBJ1-2
D: NA
CDR3: CASSPLGGSYGYTF
DNA: TGCGCCAGCAGCCCCCTGGGAGGCTCCTATGGCTACACCTTC

length: 15
V: TRBV6-1
size: few
J: TRBJ2-7
D: NA
CDR3: CASSAGKGRSYEQYF
DNA: TGTGCCAGCAGCGCCGGAAAGGGACGGTCCTACGAGCAGTACTTC

length: 16
V: TRBV4-1
size: NA
J: TRBJ2-3
D: TRBD2
CDR3: CASSLRLAESTGTQYF
DNA: TGCGCCAGCAGCCTCCGACTAGCGGAGAGCACAGGTACGCAGTATTTT

length: 12
V: TRBV12-3/TRBV12-4
size: many
J: TRBJ2-7
D: NA
CDR3: CASSVPYQEQYF
DNA: TGTGCCAGCAGTGTACCCTATCAAGAGCAGTACTTC

length: 14
V: TRBV6-5
size: NA
J: TRBJ2-3
D: NA
CDR3: CASSYTGRTDTQYF
DNA: TGTGCCAGCAGTTACACAGGGCGCACAGATACGCAGTATTTT

length: 15
V: TRBV20-1
size: NA
J: TRBJ2-1
D: NA
CDR3: CSAELGRRTYNEQFF
DNA: TGCAGTGCTGAACTCGGACGCCGAACCTACAATGAGCAGTTCTTC

length: 13
V: TRBV9
size: few
J: TRBJ2-1
D: TRBD2
CDR3: CASTGTTYNEQFF
DNA: TGTGCCAGCACAGGGACTACCTACAATGAGCAGTTCTTC

length: 15
V: TRBV29-1
size: few
J: TRBJ2-3
D: NA
CDR3: CSVPKRPGNTDTQYF
DNA: TGCAGCGTTCCTAAACGGCCAGGGAACACAGATACGCAGTATTTT

length: 14
V: TRBV10-3
size: NA
J: TRBJ2-7
D: NA
CDR3: CAITSRGAPNEQYF
DNA: TGTGCCATCACTTCTCGGGGGGCCCCAAACGAGCAGTACTTC

length: 11
V: TRBV12-3/TRBV12-4
size: NA
J: TRBJ2-7
D: NA
CDR3: CASLRDYEQYF
DNA: TGTGCCAGTTTGAGGGACTACGAGCAGTACTTC

length: 15
V: TRBV20-1
size: many
J: TRBJ2-1
D: TRBD2
CDR3: CSAPFVAGGYNEQFF
DNA: TGCAGTGCCCCCTTTGTAGCGGGGGGTTACAATGAGCAGTTCTTC

length: 14
V: TRBV11-2
size: NA
J: TRBJ2-7
D: NA
CDR3: CASRAQVGAGEQYF
DNA: TGTGCCAGCAGAGCCCAGGTCGGTGCAGGGGAGCAGTACTTC

length: 17
V: TRBV27
size: NA
J: TRBJ2-2
D: TRBD2
CDR3: CASSRSRTSGGTGELFF
DNA: TGTGCCAGCAGTAGATCTAGGACTAGCGGGGGCACCGGGGAGCTGTTTTTT

length: 15
V: TRBV4-3
size: once
J: TRBJ2-7
D: NA
CDR3: CASSHSTPTLYEQYF
DNA: TGCGCCAGCAGCCACTCGACCCCGACCCTTTACGAGCAGTACTTC

length: 15
V: TRBV20-1
size: NA
J: TRBJ2-5
D: NA
CDR3: CSARFGPPVGETQYF
DNA: TGCAGTGCTAGATTTGGGCCGCCGGTCGGGGAGACCCAGTACTTC

length: 11
V: TRBV29-1
size: few
J: TRBJ1-2
D: NA
CDR3: CSVLDGIGYTF
DNA: TGCAGCGTTCTGGACGGGATTGGCTACACCTTC

length: 13
V: TRBV21-1
size: NA
J: TRBJ2-1
D: NA
CDR3: CASVGGREREQFF
DNA: TGTGCCAGCGTCGGCGGGAGGGAGCGTGAGCAGTTCTTC

length: 13
V: TRBV15
size: few
J: TRBJ1-2
D: NA
CDR3: CATSRDLAAGYTF
DNA: TGTGCCACCAGCAGAGATCTCGCGGCTGGCTACACCTTC

length: 16
V: TRBV12-3/TRBV12-4
size: NA
J: TRBJ2-7
D: TRBD2
CDR3: CASLRHSTSGAYEQYF
DNA: TGTGCCAGCCTACGCCACTCAACTAGCGGAGCCTACGAGCAGTACTTC

length: 14
V: TRBV10-3
size: many
J: TRBJ2-7
D: TRBD1
CDR3: CAISSGTGAGEQYF
DNA: TGTGCCATCAGTTCCGGGACAGGGGCGGGCGAGCAGTACTTC

length: 12
V: TRBV24-1
size: NA
J: TRBJ2-7
D: NA
CDR3: CATSDWAGEQYF
DNA: TGTGCCACCAGTGACTGGGCGGGCGAGCAGTACTTC

length: 15
V: TRBV7-2
size: NA
J: TRBJ2-7
D: TRBD2
CDR3: CASRYTGTSALSQYF
DNA: TGTGCCAGCAGATACACCGGGACTAGCGCCCTATCGCAGTACTTC

length: 13
V: TRBV20-1
size: NA
J: TRBJ2-5
D: TRBD1
CDR3: CSAPQGARETQYF
DNA: TGCAGTGCCCCTCAGGGGGCCAGAGAGACCCAGTACTTC

length: 15
V: TRBV7-6
size: NA
J: TRBJ2-7
D: TRBD2
CDR3: CASSLAFTSGSEQYF
DNA: TGTGCCAGCAGCTTAGCGTTTACTAGCGGGAGCGAGCAGTACTTC

length: 17
V: TRBV30
size: few
J: TRBJ2-5
D: NA
CDR3: CAVASTLIQVAGETQYF
DNA: TGTGCCGTCGCCTCGACCTTGATTCAAGTCGCGGGGGAGACCCAGTACTTC

length: 19
V: TRBV9
size: once
J: TRBJ2-7
D: NA
CDR3: CASSPLSTSGRRGDYEQYF
DNA: TGTGCCAGCAGCCCCCTCTCCACCTCTGGCCGGCGGGGTGATTACGAGCAGTACTTC

length: 15
V: TRBV20-1
size: many
J: TRBJ1-1
D: NA
CDR3: CSARDRIRGDAEAFF
DNA: TGCAGTGCTAGAGATCGAATCCGTGGGGACGCTGAAGCTTTCTTT

length: 11
V: TRBV12-3/TRBV12-4
size: few
J: TRBJ2-4
D: NA
CDR3: CASSTGFHGHF
DNA: TGTGCCAGCAGCACAGGGTTCCATGGGCACTTC

length: 15
V: TRBV12-3/TRBV12-4
size: NA
J: TRBJ1-5
D: TRBD1
CDR3: CASTLTGEFGQPQHF
DNA: TGTGCCAGCACCCTGACAGGGGAGTTCGGTCAGCCCCAGCATTTT

length: 13
V: TRBV6-1
size: many
J: TRBJ1-2
D: TRBD1
CDR3: CASSRDRGYGYTF
DNA: TGTGCCAGCAGCCGGGACAGAGGCTATGGCTACACCTTC

length: 13
V: TRBV20-1
size: many
J: TRBJ2-3
D: NA
CDR3: CSARQRLTDTQYF
DNA: TGCAGTGCTAGACAAAGACTAACAGATACGCAGTATTTT

length: 14
V: TRBV20-1
size: few
J: TRBJ2-1
D: TRBD2
CDR3: CSARVLAGYNEQFF
DNA: TGCAGTGCTAGAGTTTTAGCGGGCTACAATGAGCAGTTCTTC

length: 15
V: TRBV5-1
size: NA
J: TRBJ2-7
D: NA
CDR3: CASSLSGSMTYEQYF
DNA: TGCGCCAGCAGCTTGAGCGGAAGTATGACCTACGAGCAGTACTTC

length: 14
V: TRBV27
size: NA
J: TRBJ2-7
D: NA
CDR3: CASSFLASSYEQYF
DNA: TGTGCCAGCAGTTTTCTCGCTTCTTCCTACGAGCAGTACTTC

length: 12
V: TRBV11-1
size: NA
J: TRBJ2-3
D: NA
CDR3: CASSGGLDTQYF
DNA: TGTGCCAGCAGCGGTGGCCTAGATACGCAGTATTTT

length: 13
V: TRBV9
size: many
J: TRBJ2-5
D: NA
CDR3: CASSTRGQETQYF
DNA: TGTGCCAGCAGCACCCGAGGTCAAGAGACCCAGTACTTC

length: 16
V: TRBV9
size: NA
J: TRBJ2-7
D: TRBD2
CDR3: CASSPRGSGATYEQYF
DNA: TGTGCCAGCAGCCCCAGGGGTAGCGGGGCTACCTACGAGCAGTACTTC

length: 13
V: TRBV6-1
size: NA
J: TRBJ1-2
D: NA
CDR3: CASSRTAVYGYTF
DNA: TGTGCCAGCAGCCGGACGGCCGTCTATGGCTACACCTTC

length: 14
V: TRBV11-2
size: few
J: TRBJ1-2
D: TRBD1
CDR3: CASSLVPGQEGYTF
DNA: TGTGCCAGCAGCTTAGTTCCCGGACAGGAGGGCTACACCTTC

length: 13
V: TRBV6-5
size: few
J: TRBJ2-7
D: NA
CDR3: CASSLTENYEQYF
DNA: TGTGCCAGCAGTTTGACAGAGAACTACGAGCAGTACTTC

length: 13
V: TRBV10-3
size: NA
J: TRBJ2-1
D: TRBD1
CDR3: CAISGDSYNEQFF
DNA: TGTGCCATCAGTGGGGACAGTTACAATGAGCAGTTCTTC

length: 12
V: TRBV29-1
size: NA
J: TRBJ2-5
D: NA
CDR3: CSGVGGAETQYF
DNA: TGCAGCGGTGTCGGGGGAGCGGAGACCCAGTACTTC

length: 16
V: TRBV20-1
size: NA
J: TRBJ2-1
D: NA
CDR3: CSSGDSRGISYNEQFF
DNA: TGCAGCTCGGGGGATTCTCGCGGTATCTCCTACAATGAGCAGTTCTTC

length: 12
V: TRBV20-1
size: NA
J: TRBJ1-1
D: NA
CDR3: CSLSRASTEAFF
DNA: TGCAGCCTTTCTCGGGCCTCAACTGAAGCTTTCTTT

length: 12
V: TRBV12-3/TRBV12-4
size: NA
J: TRBJ2-5
D: NA
CDR3: CASREVGGTQYF
DNA: TGTGCCAGCAGGGAAGTGGGTGGGACCCAGTACTTC

length: 13
V: TRBV12-3/TRBV12-4
size: NA
J: TRBJ1-5
D: NA
CDR3: CASSQAPDQPQHF
DNA: TGTGCCAGCAGTCAAGCTCCAGATCAGCCCCAGCATTTT